The 28 T cell receptor beta chains listed next were all sequenced from one sample in a study of T cell responses to AZD1222 COVID-19 vaccine. Assay used: immunoSEQ multiplex PCR; TCRdb lists only in-frame clones, some missing. The repertoire holds about 180,000 clones, with almost 90% as singletons. This sample comprised peripheral blood, obtained on day 0 of AZD1222 vaccination. These receptors were obtained from an adult in good health.

The chain carries TRBV5-4 and TRBJ1-5; a possible D gene is TRBD1 (5 bases). The CDR3 sequence is 15 residues long. V was shortened by 0 bases and J by 7 bases, with 14 bases between the two germline ends. Germline V CDR1 and CDR2: SGHNT, YYREEE (reference sequence). CDR3 loop: CASSLDGGIEQPQHF. In nucleotides, the CDR3 is TGTGCCAGCAGCTTGGATGGGGGAATAGAACAGCCCCAGCATTTT. Using reference TRBV5-4 and TRBJ1-5 for the parts outside the CDR3, the full variable domain is ETGVTQSPTHLIKTRGQQVTLRCSSQSGHNTVSWYQQALGQGPQFIFQYYREEENGRGNFPPRFSGLQFPNYSSELNVNALELDDSALYLCASSLDGGIEQPQHFGDGTRLSIL.

The genes are TRBV12-3 or TRBV12-4 and TRBJ2-7; D might be TRBD1 (6 bases). V was cut by 6 bases and J by 3 bases, with 12 bases left in between. This CDR3 is 13 amino acids long. The DNA for the CDR3 is TGTGCCAGCAGGGAGACAGGTTTCTACGAGCAGTACTTC. Its protein is CASRETGFYEQYF.

The chain carries TRBV4-1 and TRBJ1-1; 8 nucleotides agree with TRBD1. Germline V lookup: CDR1 MGHRA, CDR2 YSYEKL. The ends lost 4 bases at V and 3 bases at J; junction bases unmatched: 7. This CDR3 has 15 residues. CDR3 region: CASSPRGRLDTEAFF. The CDR3 DNA is TGCGCCAGCAGCCCCAGGGGGCGCTTGGACACTGAAGCTTTCTTT.

This clone was recorded a few times. The J gene is TRBJ1-3, the V gene TRBV5-6, with TRBD1 matching 7 bases. Germline V gives CDR1 SGHDT, CDR2 YYEEEE. This CDR3 is 16 amino acids long. The J segment lost 0 bases and the V segment lost 2 bases, leaving 5 bases of the junction unmatched. The CDR3 region is CASSFPTGYSGNTIYF. CDR3 in DNA: TGTGCCAGCAGCTTTCCGACAGGGTACTCTGGAAACACCATATATTTT.

A single count supports this clone. The identical CDR3 is also encoded by other nucleotide sequences in the sample. The V gene is TRBV28, the J gene TRBJ1-6; D unresolved. This CDR3 has 12 residues. Between the trimmed V and J ends, which lost 5 bases and 4 bases, there was a span of 3 bases. Germline V gene data show CDR1 as MDHEN and CDR2 as SYDVKM. The CDR3 DNA reads TGTGCCAGCAGTAGTTATAATTCACCCCTCCACTTT. Translating it yields CASSSYNSPLHF.

The J gene is TRBJ1-1, the V gene TRBV27; 7 bases map to TRBD1. CDR1 is MNHEY and CDR2 is SMNVEV in the germline V gene (reference sequence). The trim removed 5 bases at V and 9 bases at J, leaving 6 bases unmatched. There are 12 residues in the CDR3. The CDR3 region is CASSTTTGKAFF. The CDR3 coding sequence is TGTGCCAGCAGTACCACGACAGGGAAAGCTTTCTTT.

A few counts support this clone. The rearrangement links TRBV2 to TRBJ2-5, with 7 bases matching TRBD1. Losses at the gene ends were 6 bases for V and 5 bases for J; bases not matched to a gene: 6. This CDR3 is built from 13 residues. CDR1 and CDR2 (germline): SNHLY, FYNNEI. The CDR3 reads CASRDRVGETQYF. The DNA of the CDR3 is TGTGCCAGCAGAGACAGGGTCGGCGAGACCCAGTACTTC. The whole variable domain, filled in from reference TRBV2 and TRBJ2-5, reads EPEVTQTPSHQVTQMGQEVILRCVPISNHLYFYWYRQILGQKVEFLVSFYNNEISEKSEIFDDQFSVERPDGSNFTLKIRSTKLEDSAMYFCASRDRVGETQYFGPGTRLLVL.

V is TRBV28 and J is TRBJ1-3, with D perhaps matching TRBD1 (6 bases). Trimming removed 5 bases from V and 2 bases from J, with 13 bases in between. The germline V gene encodes CDR1 MDHEN and CDR2 SYDVKM. The CDR3 has 15 residues. The CDR3 protein is CASSLYREAGNTIYF. Here the CDR3 DNA reads TGTGCCAGCAGTCTCTACAGGGAGGCTGGAAACACCATATATTTT. The whole variable domain, filled in from reference TRBV28 and TRBJ1-3, reads DVKVTQSSRYLVKRTGEKVFLECVQDMDHENMFWYRQDPGLGLRLIYFSYDVKMKEKGDIPEGYSVSREKKERFSLILESASTNQTSMYLCASSLYREAGNTIYFGEGSWLTVV.

The rearrangement uses TRBV7-3 and TRBJ2-7; weak D call: TRBD2 (6 bases). Germline-derived CDR1 and CDR2 are SGHTA and FQGTGA. The CDR3 totals 16 residues. V gave up 1 base and J gave up 0 bases, with 13 bases separating them. The DNA of the CDR3 is TGTGCCAGCAGCTTAAGGGGCGGGGCAAGCTCCTACGAGCAGTACTTC. Its protein product is CASSLRGGASSYEQYF.

On this clone: Other DNA variants within this sample encode the same CDR3. V gene TRBV9 combines with J gene TRBJ1-5; D not resolved. The CDR3 consists of 13 residues. CDR1 and CDR2 from the germline V gene are SGDLS and YYNGEE. With 0 bases removed from V and 1 base from J, the gap between germline ends came to 2 bases. CDR3 loop: CASSVGSNQPQHF. The CDR3, as DNA: TGTGCCAGCAGCGTAGGGAGCAATCAGCCCCAGCATTTT. Looking up the rest from reference TRBV9 and TRBJ1-5 gives the full variable domain: DSGVTQTPKHLITATGQRVTLRCSPRSGDLSVYWYQQSLDQGLQFLIQYYNGEERAKGNILERFSAQQFPDLHSELNLSSLELGDSALYFCASSVGSNQPQHFGDGTRLSIL.

This sequence joins TRBV9 and TRBJ1-2; D remains unclear. Germline-derived CDR1 and CDR2 are SGDLS and YYNGEE. V dropped 4 bases and J dropped 8 bases, with 18 bases sitting between them. The CDR3 consists of 14 residues. The CDR3, as DNA: TGTGCCAGCAGCCAAATCGACATCCAGGACGGCTACACCTTC. It specifies CASSQIDIQDGYTF.

In its sample, this clone was seen a few times. The rearrangement uses TRBV6-2 or TRBV6-3 and TRBJ2-2, with D tentatively TRBD1 (6 bases). The CDR3 has 15 residues. V was clipped by 6 bases and J by 0 bases, with 11 bases between them. Germline lookup yields CDR1 MNHEY and CDR2 SVGEGT. In nucleotides, the CDR3 is TGTGCCAGCAGCCGTCGGACAGCGAACACCGGGGAGCTGTTTTTT. It encodes CASSRRTANTGELFF.

This clone showed up just a few times. The chain combines TRBV3-1 (or the pseudogene TRBV3-2) with TRBJ1-5; possibly TRBD1 for D (6 bases). CDR1 is LGHDT, CDR2 YNNKEL, per germline (reference sequence). The CDR3 is made up of 18 amino acids. V was pared by 2 bases and J by 2 bases, with 19 bases between. The CDR3: CASSQLGAAKQGNQPQHF. CDR3 bases: TGTGCCAGCAGCCAATTGGGGGCCGCGAAACAGGGCAATCAGCCCCAGCATTTT.

This clone was detected only a few times. This chain joins TRBV6-5 and TRBJ1-6; D is undetermined. The V gene's germline CDR1 is MNHEY and CDR2 SVGAGI. The ends were cut back, 7 bases at V and 6 bases at J, with 16 bases in the middle. The CDR3 is 15 residues long. The CDR3 DNA follows: TGTGCCAGCAACGGGGAAGGAGGAGCTAATTCACCCCTCCACTTT. Amino acid sequence: CASNGEGGANSPLHF.

The rearrangement joins TRBV10-1 to TRBJ2-5; D gene ambiguous. CDR1 WNHNN and CDR2 SYGVQD come from the germline V gene (reference sequence). There are 13 residues in the CDR3. V was cut by 2 bases and J by 0 bases, with 4 bases left in between. In DNA form, the CDR3 reads TGCGCCAGCAGTGAGGACAACCAAGAGACCCAGTACTTC. Protein sequence: CASSEDNQETQYF.

The J gene is TRBJ2-1, the V gene TRBV5-1, with 10 nucleotides matching TRBD1. The CDR3 is 15 residues long. V shed 5 bases and J 7 bases; nucleotides not matched to a gene: 9. Per germline, CDR1 SGHRS and CDR2 YFSETQ. For the CDR3, the DNA is TGCGCCAGCAGGGTCCGGGACAGGGGCTTTAATGAGCAGTTCTTC. Translated, it gives CASRVRDRGFNEQFF. The variable domain in full, completed from reference TRBV5-1 and TRBJ2-1, reads KAGVTQTPRYLIKTRGQQVTLSCSPISGHRSVSWYQQTPGQGLQFLFEYFSETQRNKGNFPGRFSGRQFSNSRSEMNVSTLELGDSALYLCASRVRDRGFNEQFFGPGTRLTVL.

The gene calls are TRBV7-8 and TRBJ1-1, with unresolved D. The germline V gene encodes CDR1 SGHVS and CDR2 FQNEAQ. V lost 6 bases and J 1 base, leaving 12 bases between the germline ends. This CDR3 has 14 residues. Here the CDR3 reads CASSDRRKNTEAFF. CDR3 bases: TGTGCCAGCAGTGACCGACGGAAGAACACTGAAGCTTTCTTT. Complete variable domain (other parts from reference TRBV7-8 and TRBJ1-1): GAGVSQSPRYKVAKRGQDVALRCDPISGHVSLFWYQQALGQGPEFLTYFQNEAQLDKSGLPSDRFFAERPEGSVSTLKIQRTQQEDSAVYLCASSDRRKNTEAFFGQGTRLTVV.

This chain links TRBV19 with TRBJ1-5; 8 nucleotides line up with TRBD1. The CDR3 consists of 18 residues. Losses at the gene ends were 9 bases for V and 0 bases for J; bases not matched to a gene: 16. The germline V gene has CDR1 LNHDA and CDR2 SQIVND (reference sequence). Here the CDR3 reads CASHPWTGNEISNQPQHF. The DNA for the CDR3 is TGTGCCAGCCACCCTTGGACAGGGAACGAGATTAGCAATCAGCCCCAGCATTTT.

V gene TRBV28 combines with J gene TRBJ2-3, with no clear D. V lost 5 bases and J lost 4, with 16 bases in between. Per the germline V gene, CDR1 is MDHEN and CDR2 is SYDVKM. This CDR3 comprises 15 residues. This CDR3 reads CASSPPGLVADTQYF. CDR3 nucleotide sequence: TGTGCCAGCAGTCCTCCCGGGCTAGTTGCAGATACGCAGTATTTT.

The chain has TRBV5-6 and TRBJ1-5, with D possibly TRBD1 on 5 matching bases. V dropped 4 bases and J dropped 7 bases, with 9 bases sitting between them. The CDR3 runs to 12 residues. CDR1 and CDR2 from the germline V gene are SGHDT and YYEEEE. The CDR3 DNA reads TGTGCCAGCAGCCTGGGGGTGCAGCCCCAGCATTTT. Encoded protein: CASSLGVQPQHF.

The chain uses TRBV6-5 and TRBJ2-7, with 9 bases that match TRBD2. This CDR3 region has 13 residues. V shed 5 bases and J 4 bases; nucleotides not matched to a gene: 3. Germline V CDR1 and CDR2: MNHEY, SVGAGI. CDR3 nucleotides: TGTGCCAGCAGTCGGAGCGGGAGGTACGAGCAGTACTTC. This codes for CASSRSGRYEQYF.

This clone was detected a few times. CDR3 sequence: CASSQATGGFEKLFF. CDR3 sequence (DNA): TGTGCCAGCAGCCAAGCGACAGGGGGCTTTGAAAAACTGTTTTTT. This chain uses TRBV4-2 with TRBJ1-4, with TRBD1 identical over 10 bases. This CDR3 region has 15 residues. Germline V CDR1 and CDR2: LGHNA, YNFKEQ. The V gene end was trimmed by 1 base and the J gene end by 7 bases; junction bases not matched to a gene: 3.

The CDR3 reads CAWRGLGGDNTEAFF. The DNA for the CDR3 is TGTGCCTGGAGGGGGTTAGGAGGGGATAACACTGAAGCTTTCTTT. The V gene is TRBV30, the J gene TRBJ1-1; D is possibly TRBD1 (5 bases). The CDR3 extends over 15 amino acids. Trimming shortened V by 3 bases and J by 2 bases, and 16 bases separated the two germline ends. In germline, CDR1 is GTSNPN, CDR2 SVGIG (reference sequence).

The J gene is TRBJ2-3, the V gene TRBV7-3; D is unresolved. This CDR3 is 15 amino acids long. With 2 bases removed from V and 0 bases from J, the gap between germline ends came to 9 bases. The germline V gene has CDR1 SGHTA and CDR2 FQGTGA. In DNA form, the CDR3 reads TGTGCCAGCAGCTTAGCCGGAATTAGCACAGATACGCAGTATTTT. Translated: CASSLAGISTDTQYF. Full variable domain (missing parts from reference TRBV7-3 and TRBJ2-3): GAGVSQTPSNKVTEKGKYVELRCDPISGHTALYWYRQSLGQGPEFLIYFQGTGAADDSGLPNDRFFAVRPEGSVSTLKIQRTERGDSAVYLCASSLAGISTDTQYFGPGTRLTVL.

This clone was detected a few times. CDR3 region: CASTGAGGVLEQFF. The CDR3 bases are TGTGCCAGCACTGGGGCAGGGGGAGTTCTTGAGCAGTTCTTC. The chain uses TRBV6-5 and TRBJ2-1; the match to TRBD1 covers 7 bases. In germline, CDR1 is MNHEY, CDR2 SVGAGI. CDR3 length: 14 amino acids. Germline trimming cut 7 bases from V and 9 bases from J; bases unmatched to any gene: 12.

The V call is TRBV5-1, the J call TRBJ1-1, with 7 positions matching TRBD1. The CDR3 has 14 amino acids. Germline loops: CDR1 SGHRS, CDR2 YFSETQ. V shed 0 bases and J 5 bases; nucleotides not matched to a gene: 4. The chain's CDR3 is CASSLETGNTEAFF. CDR3 bases: TGCGCCAGCAGCTTGGAGACAGGGAATACTGAAGCTTTCTTT.

This clone has ten or more counts. This chain connects TRBV5-1 to TRBJ2-7; 10 bases match TRBD1. Unmatched junction bases numbered 2, after V lost 0 bases and J lost 2 bases. This CDR3 is 15 amino acids long. Germline V gene lookup returns CDR1 SGHRS and CDR2 YFSETQ. The chain's CDR3 is CASSLGGQGAYEQYF. In DNA, the CDR3 is TGCGCCAGCAGCTTGGGAGGACAGGGGGCCTACGAGCAGTACTTC.

V gene TRBV7-2 combines with J gene TRBJ2-3; 12 bases line up with TRBD2. Germline CDR1 is SGHTA and CDR2 is FQGNSA. The CDR3 totals 16 residues. With V trimmed by 4 bases and J by 3 bases, 5 bases remained unmatched. The CDR3 protein is CASSSGLAGLTDTQYF. The CDR3 DNA follows: TGTGCCAGCAGCTCAGGACTAGCGGGGCTGACAGATACGCAGTATTTT.